These 21 T cell receptor beta chains came from one sample sequenced in a study of blood T cells in healthy people across ages. It was with a sample-barcoded 5' primer and a J-beta primer mix that a second PCR of about 7 to 12 cycles was run. TCRdb fed the 5' RACE reads into MiXCR, producing one record per CDR3 protein. This sample carries roughly 680,000 distinct CDR3 sequences, under 65% of them seen once, and the ten largest clones take approximately 15%. The source material was blood. These receptors were collected from a woman older than 75 in good health.

The chain links TRBV7-6 to TRBJ1-3, with TRBD1 identical over 7 bases. The J segment lost 3 bases and the V segment lost 4 bases, leaving 3 bases of the junction unmatched. Germline V gene data show CDR1 as SGHVS and CDR2 as FNYEAQ. The length of the CDR3 is 14 residues. The CDR3 sequence: CASSSTGNGNTIYF. For the CDR3, the DNA is TGTGCCAGCAGCTCGACAGGGAATGGAAACACCATATATTTT.

This clonotype came up many times. The gene calls are TRBV7-9 and TRBJ1-5, with D hard to call. This CDR3 comprises 13 residues. V dropped 5 bases and J dropped 6 bases, with 11 bases sitting between them. Germline V gene sequence: CDR1 SEHNR, CDR2 FQNEAQ (reference sequence). The CDR3 nucleotides read TGTGCCAGCAGCCCTGACGGACGTCAGCCCCAGCATTTT. This codes for CASSPDGRQPQHF.

As for this clonotype: A much larger clone is a single base away; this may be a read error. This chain links TRBV20-1 with TRBJ2-5, with a possible D match to TRBD2 (6 bases). The CDR3 consists of 12 residues. V lost 3 bases to trimming and J lost 11 bases, with 16 bases between them. In germline, CDR1 is DFQATT, CDR2 SNEGSKA (reference sequence). The CDR3 loop is CSARGADYKQYF. The CDR3 coding sequence is TGCAGTGCTAGGGGTGCGGACTACAAGCAGTACTTC.

This clonotype has a handful of counts. The chain combines TRBV28 with TRBJ2-1; possible D gene TRBD2, 5 bases. The CDR3 is 15 residues long. Trimming left V 3 bases short and J 0 bases short, with 9 bases between. Per germline, CDR1 MDHEN and CDR2 SYDVKM. This CDR3 is CASSFPGNSYNEQFF. CDR3 in DNA: TGTGCCAGCAGTTTCCCCGGGAACTCCTACAATGAGCAGTTCTTC.

This clonotype was counted at least ten times. The chain has TRBV12-1 and TRBJ2-7; the D segment call TRBD1 is taken from the table without a DNA check. TRBV12-1 is shown as a pseudogene. The length of the CDR3 is 14 residues. CDR3 DNA: TGTGCCCCCAGCCCAGGGCAAACCCTTTACGAGCAGTACTTC. Translating gives CAPSPGQTLYEQYF.

Concerning this clonotype itself: This clone may be a read error of a much larger clone one base away. V and J are TRBV10-3 and TRBJ1-5, with TRBD1 as a possible D gene (5 bases). The CDR3 loop spans 15 amino acids. Trimming shortened V by 1 base and J by 2 bases, and 9 bases separated the two germline ends. Germline CDR1 is ENHRY and CDR2 is SYGVKD. The CDR3 loop is CAISELRGGNQPQHF. The CDR3 nucleotides are TGTGCCATCAGTGAGTTGAGGGGCGGCAATCAGCCCCAGCATTTT.

The chain recombines TRBV6-2 or TRBV6-3 with TRBJ1-2, with 10 nucleotides matching TRBD1. Germline V gene sequence: CDR1 MNHEY, CDR2 SVGEGT. The length of the CDR3 is 14 residues. The J segment lost 7 bases and the V segment lost 5 bases, leaving 7 bases of the junction unmatched. CDR3: CASSLRRQGAGYTF. CDR3 bases: TGTGCCAGCAGTCTCAGGAGACAGGGGGCTGGCTACACCTTC.

This chain connects TRBV20-1 to TRBJ1-2; 10 bases agree with TRBD1. This CDR3 is built from 14 residues. The trim removed 4 bases at V and 4 bases at J, leaving 6 bases unmatched. Germline CDR1 DFQATT, CDR2 SNEGSKA (reference sequence). CDR3 region: CSAIGTGDSYGYTF. In nucleotides, the CDR3 is TGCAGTGCTATCGGGACAGGGGATAGCTATGGCTACACCTTC.

V gene TRBV27 combines with J gene TRBJ1-3, with 7 bases aligning to TRBD1. The length of the CDR3 is 15 residues. Trimming removed 6 bases from V and 2 bases from J; junction bases left unmatched: 7. CDR1 is MNHEY and CDR2 is SMNVEV in the germline V gene (reference sequence). This CDR3 reads CASSPQGGTGNTIYF. The CDR3 DNA sequence: TGTGCCAGCAGCCCTCAGGGGGGTACTGGAAACACCATATATTTT.

This clonotype was recorded many times. This chain links TRBV3-1 with TRBJ1-5, with D unresolved. Germline CDR1 is LGHDT and CDR2 is YNNKEL (reference sequence). V shed 1 base and J shed 4 bases, with 5 bases lying between them. This CDR3 has 13 residues. The CDR3 loop reads CASSQVGNQPQHF. The CDR3 DNA reads as TGTGCCAGCAGCCAAGTTGGGAATCAGCCCCAGCATTTT.

This clonotype was detected ten times or more. The chain uses TRBV15 and TRBJ2-3, with a weak D call TRBD2 (5 bases). V was pared by 2 bases and J by 3 bases, with 12 bases between. Germline-derived CDR1 and CDR2 are LNHNV and YYDKDF (reference sequence). The CDR3 loop spans 15 amino acids. The CDR3 is CATSRTLADTDTQYF. The CDR3 DNA sequence: TGTGCCACCAGCAGAACTCTAGCAGATACAGATACGCAGTATTTT.

V is TRBV7-9 and J is TRBJ2-3, with 8 bases lining up with TRBD1. The ends lost 2 bases at V and 6 bases at J; junction bases unmatched: 13. Germline values: CDR1 SEHNR, CDR2 FQNEAQ (reference sequence). CDR3 length: 17 residues. CDR3 in DNA: TGTGCCAGCAGCTTATCCTCAGGGGGCCATATATGGGATACGCAGTATTTT. Amino acids: CASSLSSGGHIWDTQYF.

V is TRBV7-2 and J is TRBJ2-5; D is ambiguous. The CDR3 has 13 residues. V lost 2 bases to trimming and J lost 2 bases, with 6 bases between them. Germline V gene data show CDR1 as SGHTA and CDR2 as FQGNSA. This CDR3 reads CASSLMRQETQYF. CDR3 nucleotides: TGTGCCAGCAGCTTAATGAGACAAGAGACCCAGTACTTC.

The chain carries TRBV6-6 and TRBJ1-6; TRBD1 might be the D (6 bases). Germline V gene sequence: CDR1 MNHNY, CDR2 SVGAGI (reference sequence). V was trimmed by 6 bases and J by 7 bases, leaving 16 bases between them. The CDR3 loop spans 15 amino acids. The CDR3 bases are TGTGCCAGCAGCAGAGGGGGACGGCGGAATTCACCCCTCCACTTT. Protein: CASSRGGRRNSPLHF.

The chain joins TRBV9 to TRBJ2-3, with D hard to call. CDR1 is SGDLS and CDR2 is YYNGEE in the germline V gene. With 0 bases removed from V and 1 base from J, the gap between germline ends came to 9 bases. This CDR3 contains 15 residues. The CDR3 loop reads CASSVASSGTDTQYF. DNA of the CDR3: TGTGCCAGCAGCGTAGCCTCGTCGGGCACAGATACGCAGTATTTT. The whole variable domain, remainder taken from reference TRBV9 and TRBJ2-3, is DSGVTQTPKHLITATGQRVTLRCSPRSGDLSVYWYQQSLDQGLQFLIQYYNGEERAKGNILERFSAQQFPDLHSELNLSSLELGDSALYFCASSVASSGTDTQYFGPGTRLTVL.

A word on this clonotype: A much larger clone differs by one base, so this may be a read error. This chain joins TRBV7-3 and TRBJ2-5; D gene uncertain. The V and J ends lost 5 bases and 5 bases respectively, with 15 bases between them. The CDR3 spans 14 residues. Per the germline V gene, CDR1 is SGHTA and CDR2 is FQGTGA. The CDR3 region has the DNA TGTGCCAGCAGCCTATCTAGTGGCTGGGAGACCCAGTACTTC. This sequence encodes CASSLSSGWETQYF.

This chain joins TRBV29-1 and TRBJ2-5; 8 positions agree with TRBD2. Trimming at V came to 7 bases and at J to 4 bases, leaving 11 bases not matched to a gene. Germline CDR1 SQVTM, CDR2 ANQGSEA. The CDR3 runs 14 residues. The CDR3 DNA sequence: TGCAGCGCTAATAGGCCCAGCGGGGGAGAGACCCAGTACTTC. Amino acid sequence: CSANRPSGGETQYF.

This clonotype has more than one count but fewer than ten. The chain links TRBV27 to TRBJ2-1, with unresolved D. The CDR3 has 15 residues. Germline CDR1 and CDR2: MNHEY and SMNVEV (reference sequence). V was clipped by 3 bases and J by 1 base, with 10 bases between them. CDR3 in amino acids: CASSFPASSYNEQFF. CDR3 nucleotide sequence: TGTGCCAGCAGTTTTCCGGCCAGTTCCTACAATGAGCAGTTCTTC.

The table lists this clonotype with a count of one. The chain joins TRBV3-1 to TRBJ2-7, with a tentative D call TRBD1 (5 bases). Trimming cost V 1 base and J 12 bases, with 13 bases left between them. Germline CDR1 and CDR2: LGHDT and YNNKEL (reference sequence). The CDR3 has 12 residues. For the CDR3, the DNA is TGTGCCAGCAGCCAAGCTGGGGCGCGCCGGTACTTC. Residues: CASSQAGARRYF.

The chain uses TRBV5-1 and TRBJ2-2; TRBD1 matches at 11 bases. Germline V lookup: CDR1 SGHRS, CDR2 YFSETQ. The CDR3 totals 17 residues. J was trimmed by 4 bases and V by 0 bases; bases with no gene match: 5. CDR3 in DNA: TGCGCCAGCAGCTTGGCCCCCGGGACAGGGGGCACCGGGGAGCTGTTTTTT. Its translation: CASSLAPGTGGTGELFF.

This clonotype appeared many times. The chain recombines TRBV12-3 or TRBV12-4 with TRBJ2-1; possible D gene TRBD1, 5 bases. This CDR3 is 12 amino acids long. Trimming stripped 5 bases from V and 12 bases from J, with 14 bases between. The CDR3 DNA reads as TGTGCCAGCAGTCCAGGGCCTTCTGGGCAGTTCTTC. Its protein product is CASSPGPSGQFF.